Listed below are T cell receptor beta chains from one sample, sequenced in a study of breast tumors, draining lymph nodes, adjacent tissues. TCRdb reprocessed the multiplex PCR reads with MiXCR, giving one entry per CDR3 protein. The table lists 70,000 to 85,000 distinct CDR3 sequences, about 21% of them singletons. Sequenced material: axillary lymph node tissue. The source of these receptors is a female donor with breast cancer. Some clones in this sample may be carry-over from other donors' samples. The CDR3 runs from the conserved cysteine through the conserved F or W. A D gene is named only where the DNA matches it firmly. Size is stated for part of the rows, as once, few or many counts, or as a class when the clone is expanded.

j_call,d_call,v_call,clone_size,cdr3_nt,cdr3_aa
TRBJ2-5,TRBD2,TRBV5-6,many,TGTGCCAGCAGCCTCGGGCTAGCGGGAGGCGGAGAGACCCAGTACTTC,CASSLGLAGGGETQYF
TRBJ1-6,TRBD1,TRBV2,many,TGTGCCAGCAGTGCGGACAGGGCGGCTTCACCCCTCCACTTT,CASSADRAASPLHF
TRBJ2-1,-,TRBV7-9,many,TGTGCCAGCAGCTTAGAACGGAATGAGCAGTTCTTC,CASSLERNEQFF
TRBJ2-7,-,TRBV29-1,many,TGCAGCGTTGAAGATATAGGACAGCCCTACGAGCAGTACTTC,CSVEDIGQPYEQYF
TRBJ2-5,-,TRBV12-5,many,TGTGCTAGTGTCGACGGGTCCCAGTACTTC,CASVDGSQYF
TRBJ2-1,TRBD2,TRBV5-1,many,TGCGCCAGCAGCTTGGAACCTAGCGGTGAGCAGTTCTTC,CASSLEPSGEQFF
TRBJ2-3,-,TRBV9,many,TGTGCCAGCAGCGTAGGACACACAGATACGCAGTATTTT,CASSVGHTDTQYF
TRBJ2-5,TRBD2,TRBV7-9,-,TGTGCCAGCAGCATCTCTAGCGGGAGGGCTAAAGAGACCCAGTACTTC,CASSISSGRAKETQYF
TRBJ2-1,TRBD1,TRBV28,-,TGTGCCAGCAGCTCCGGGACAGGGGTTTTGAGGAATGAGCAGTTCTTC,CASSSGTGVLRNEQFF
TRBJ2-1,-,TRBV9,many,TGTGCCAGCAGCGTAGACCCGATCTCCCACAATGAGCAGTTCTTC,CASSVDPISHNEQFF
TRBJ2-7,TRBD1,TRBV10-3,many,TGTGCCATCAGTGATTCTCGGACAGGGGGGGTCTACGAGCAGTACTTC,CAISDSRTGGVYEQYF
TRBJ2-1,TRBD2,TRBV4-2,few,TGTGCCAGCAGCCAAGCATCTCCCGGGACTAGCGGCCAGTTTGAGCAGTTCTTC,CASSQASPGTSGQFEQFF
TRBJ2-7,-,TRBV20-1,many,TGCAGTGCCTCTTCGAACGAGCAGTACTTC,CSASSNEQYF
TRBJ2-7,-,TRBV7-2,many,TGTGCCAGCAGCCAGTCTAAGGCAGGGAAGAAGTACTTC,CASSQSKAGKKYF
TRBJ2-1,TRBD2,TRBV19,many,TGTGCCAGTAGTATGATAGCGGGAGGAGTCTATGAGCAGTTCTTC,CASSMIAGGVYEQFF
TRBJ2-1,TRBD1,TRBV7-2,many,TGTGCCAGCAGCTTAGCAGGTGGACAGGGGAATGAGCAGTTCTTC,CASSLAGGQGNEQFF
TRBJ1-5,-,TRBV2,many,TGTGCCAGCACCCTCACAGGGAATCAGCCCCAGCATTTT,CASTLTGNQPQHF
TRBJ1-2,TRBD1,TRBV5-4,many,TGTGCCAGCAGCTTACGGACAGGGCACTATGGCTACACCTTC,CASSLRTGHYGYTF
TRBJ2-5,TRBD1,TRBV5-4,-,TGTGCCAGCAGCTTGGGGGACAGACGAGAGACCCAGTACTTC,CASSLGDRRETQYF
TRBJ2-7,-,TRBV5-4,many,TGTGCCCTACGCGGTGAGGGTTACGAGCAGTACTTC,CALRGEGYEQYF
TRBJ2-1,TRBD2,TRBV20-1,many,TGCAGTGCTAGACCCGGACTAGCGGGAGCCTACAATGAGCAGTTCTTC,CSARPGLAGAYNEQFF
TRBJ2-2,TRBD2,TRBV24-1,many,TGTGCCACCAGTGATTCGACTAGCCGGGGGGCCGGGGAGCTGTTTTTT,CATSDSTSRGAGELFF
TRBJ2-7,TRBD2,TRBV7-2,-,TGTGCCAGCAGCTTAGTAGCTAGCGGGGGAATCGCGGACGAGCAGTACTTC,CASSLVASGGIADEQYF